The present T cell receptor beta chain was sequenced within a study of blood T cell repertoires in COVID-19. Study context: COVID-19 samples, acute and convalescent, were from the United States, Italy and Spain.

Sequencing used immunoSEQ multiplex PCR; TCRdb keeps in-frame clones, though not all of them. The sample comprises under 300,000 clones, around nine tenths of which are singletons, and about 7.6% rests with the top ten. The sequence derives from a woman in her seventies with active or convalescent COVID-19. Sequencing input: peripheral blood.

In DNA form, the CDR3 reads TGTGCCAGTCTCAGGGAAGGGAACACTGAAGCTTTCTTT. The encoded protein is CASLREGNTEAFF. This rearrangement joins TRBV2 to TRBJ1-1; D perhaps matches TRBD1 (5 bases). Germline assignment: CDR1 SNHLY and CDR2 FYNNEI. Trimming cost V 9 bases and J 1 base, with 12 bases left between them. The CDR3 consists of 13 residues.